This TCR beta chain was obtained from a study of regulatory T cells in long-lasting Graves disease. Overall study results and limits: Newly diagnosed disease favored TRBV20-1 and TRBJ2-1 over persistent disease.

Arm-PCR of CDR3 regions and iRepertoire HTBI primers were the basis on which TCR beta libraries were built. TCRdb re-derived calls from the multiplex PCR reads in MiXCR, one entry per CDR3 protein. The sample records about 420,000 distinct CDR3 sequences, about 15% being singletons. Germline lookup yields CDR1 SNHLY and CDR2 FYNNEI. The CDR3 covers 13 residues. The V segment lost 8 bases and the J segment 4 bases; nucleotides outside the gene matches: 6. The sample holds a few counts of this clonotype. What it binds is unknown. Documented time point: newly diagnosed GD, antithyroid drugs for less than 3 months. The TCR library was made from RNA that had been extracted from PBMCs in TRIzol. This sample was also put to use in a study of T cells in Graves' hyperthyroidism and ophthalmopathy. That publication notes: First-round RT-PCR targeting the TCR CDR3 was performed with the HTBI primer set. In the blood, most expanded thyroid clonotypes above 0.001 appeared as well. Ophthalmopathy was model-predicted a median approximately six months pre-onset.

The V and J genes are TRBV2 and TRBJ1-2, with TRBD1 matching 8 bases. Sequencing was performed on peripheral blood mononuclear cells (PBMCs), taken at new diagnosis, from a patient treated with antithyroid drugs. The TCR was taken from a woman aged 18-29 years with Graves disease. The CDR3 DNA is TGTGCCAGCCTGGACAGGGAATTCTATGGCTACACCTTC. It specifies CASLDREFYGYTF.